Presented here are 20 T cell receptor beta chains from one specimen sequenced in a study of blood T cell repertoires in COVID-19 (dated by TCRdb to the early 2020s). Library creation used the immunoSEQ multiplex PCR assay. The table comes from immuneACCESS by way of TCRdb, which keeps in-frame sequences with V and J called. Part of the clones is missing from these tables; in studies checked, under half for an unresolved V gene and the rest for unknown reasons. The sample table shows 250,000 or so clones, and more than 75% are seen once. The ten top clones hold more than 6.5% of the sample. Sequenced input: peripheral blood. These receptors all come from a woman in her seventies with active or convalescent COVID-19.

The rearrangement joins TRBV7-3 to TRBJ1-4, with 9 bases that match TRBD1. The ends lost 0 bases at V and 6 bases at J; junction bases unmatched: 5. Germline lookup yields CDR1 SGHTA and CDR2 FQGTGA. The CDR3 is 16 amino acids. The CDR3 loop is CASSLTGTGPDEKLFF. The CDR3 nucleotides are TGTGCCAGCAGCTTAACGGGGACAGGGCCCGATGAAAAACTGTTTTTT.

CDR3: CASSNLPGGYEQYF. DNA of the CDR3: TGTGCCAGCAGCAACCTCCCGGGGGGATACGAGCAGTACTTC. The chain links TRBV6-5 to TRBJ2-7; TRBD2 matches 7 bases. This CDR3 has 14 residues. The germline gives CDR1 MNHEY, CDR2 SVGAGI. The ends lost 6 bases at V and 4 bases at J; junction bases unmatched: 9.

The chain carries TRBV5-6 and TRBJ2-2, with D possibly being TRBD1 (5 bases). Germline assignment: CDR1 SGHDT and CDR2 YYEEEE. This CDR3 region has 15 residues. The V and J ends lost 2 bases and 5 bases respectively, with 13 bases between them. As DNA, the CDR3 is TGTGCCAGCAGCTTAGTCCAGGGCGATACCGGGGAGCTGTTTTTT. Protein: CASSLVQGDTGELFF.

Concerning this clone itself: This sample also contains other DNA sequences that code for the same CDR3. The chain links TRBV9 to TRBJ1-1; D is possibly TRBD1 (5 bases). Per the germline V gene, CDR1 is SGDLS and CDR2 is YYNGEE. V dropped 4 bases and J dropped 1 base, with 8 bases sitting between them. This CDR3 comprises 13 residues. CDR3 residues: CASSPQGNTEAFF. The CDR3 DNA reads TGTGCCAGCAGCCCCCAGGGGAACACTGAAGCTTTCTTT.

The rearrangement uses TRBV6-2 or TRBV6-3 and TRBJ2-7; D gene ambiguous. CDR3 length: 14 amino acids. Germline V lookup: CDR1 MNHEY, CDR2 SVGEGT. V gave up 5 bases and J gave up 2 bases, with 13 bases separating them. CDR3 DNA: TGTGCCAGCAGTACGACCCCAGGCACCTACGAGCAGTACTTC. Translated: CASSTTPGTYEQYF.

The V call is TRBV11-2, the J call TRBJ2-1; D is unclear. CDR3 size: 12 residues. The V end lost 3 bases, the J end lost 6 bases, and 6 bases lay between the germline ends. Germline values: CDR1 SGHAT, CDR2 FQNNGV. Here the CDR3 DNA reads TGTGCCAGCAGCTTTCCGTCCAATGAGCAGTTCTTC. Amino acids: CASSFPSNEQFF.

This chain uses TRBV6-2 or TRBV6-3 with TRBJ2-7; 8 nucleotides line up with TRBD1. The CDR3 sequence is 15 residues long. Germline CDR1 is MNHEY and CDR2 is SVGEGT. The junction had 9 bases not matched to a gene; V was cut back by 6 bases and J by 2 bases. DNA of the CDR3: TGTGCCAGCAGCCGCAAGACAGGGGAAACCTACGAGCAGTACTTC. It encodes CASSRKTGETYEQYF.

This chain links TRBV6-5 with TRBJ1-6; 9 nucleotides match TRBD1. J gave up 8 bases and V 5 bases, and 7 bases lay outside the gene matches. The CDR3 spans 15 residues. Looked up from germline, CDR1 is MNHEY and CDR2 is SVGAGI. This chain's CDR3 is CASSPNTGGDSPLHF. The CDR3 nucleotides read TGTGCCAGCAGTCCGAATACAGGGGGCGATTCACCCCTCCACTTT.

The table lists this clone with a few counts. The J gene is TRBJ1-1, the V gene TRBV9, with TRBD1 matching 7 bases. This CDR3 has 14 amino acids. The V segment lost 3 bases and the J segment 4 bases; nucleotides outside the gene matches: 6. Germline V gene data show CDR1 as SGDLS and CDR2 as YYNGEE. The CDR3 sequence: CASSARNRGTEAFF. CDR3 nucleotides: TGTGCCAGCAGCGCCAGAAACAGGGGCACTGAAGCTTTCTTT.

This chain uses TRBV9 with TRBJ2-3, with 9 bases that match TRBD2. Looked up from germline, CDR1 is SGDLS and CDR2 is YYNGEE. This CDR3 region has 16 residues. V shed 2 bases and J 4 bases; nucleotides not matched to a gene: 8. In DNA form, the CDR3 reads TGTGCCAGCAGCGTTAGCGGGGGTGGTGTGGCAGATACGCAGTATTTT. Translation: CASSVSGGGVADTQYF.

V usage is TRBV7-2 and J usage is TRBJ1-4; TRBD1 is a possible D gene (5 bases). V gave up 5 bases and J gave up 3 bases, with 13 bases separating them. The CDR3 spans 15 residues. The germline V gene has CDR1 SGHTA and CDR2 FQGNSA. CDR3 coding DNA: TGTGCCAGCAGCCAAAATCAGGGCCCTAATGAAAAACTGTTTTTT. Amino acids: CASSQNQGPNEKLFF.

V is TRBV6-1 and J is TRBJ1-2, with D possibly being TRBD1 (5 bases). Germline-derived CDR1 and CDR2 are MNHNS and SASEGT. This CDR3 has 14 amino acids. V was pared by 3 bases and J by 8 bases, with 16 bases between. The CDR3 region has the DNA TGTGCCAGCAGTGATGGGGGGTTGGGACTAGGCTACACCTTC. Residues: CASSDGGLGLGYTF.

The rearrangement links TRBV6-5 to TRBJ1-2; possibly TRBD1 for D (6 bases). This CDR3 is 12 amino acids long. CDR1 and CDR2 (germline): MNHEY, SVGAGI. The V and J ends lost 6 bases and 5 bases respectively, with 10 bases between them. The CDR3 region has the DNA TGTGCCAGCAGCCTGGACAGATATGGCTACACCTTC. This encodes CASSLDRYGYTF.

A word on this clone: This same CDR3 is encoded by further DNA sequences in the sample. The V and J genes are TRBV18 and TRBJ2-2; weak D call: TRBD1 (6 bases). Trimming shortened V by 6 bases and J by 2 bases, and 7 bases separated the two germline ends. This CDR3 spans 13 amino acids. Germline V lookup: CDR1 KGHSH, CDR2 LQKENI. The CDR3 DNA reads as TGTGCCAGCTCGACAGGAAACACCGGGGAGCTGTTTTTT. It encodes CASSTGNTGELFF. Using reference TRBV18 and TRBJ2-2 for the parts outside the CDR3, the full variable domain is NAGVMQNPRHLVRRRGQEARLRCSPMKGHSHVYWYRQLPEEGLKFMVYLQKENIIDESGMPKERFSAEFPKEGPSILRIQQVVRGDSAAYFCASSTGNTGELFFGEGSRLTVL.

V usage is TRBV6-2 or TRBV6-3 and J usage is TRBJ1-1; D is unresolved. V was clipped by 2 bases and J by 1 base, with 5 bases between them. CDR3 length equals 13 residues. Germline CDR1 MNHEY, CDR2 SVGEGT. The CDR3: CASSYTENTEAFF. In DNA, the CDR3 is TGTGCCAGCAGTTACACAGAGAACACTGAAGCTTTCTTT.

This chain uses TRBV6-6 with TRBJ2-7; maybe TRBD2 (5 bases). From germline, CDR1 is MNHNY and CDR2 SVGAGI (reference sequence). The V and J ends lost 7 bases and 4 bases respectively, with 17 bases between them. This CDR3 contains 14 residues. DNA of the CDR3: TGTGCCAGCAAAGACTCGGGAAACTATTACGAGCAGTACTTC. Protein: CASKDSGNYYEQYF.

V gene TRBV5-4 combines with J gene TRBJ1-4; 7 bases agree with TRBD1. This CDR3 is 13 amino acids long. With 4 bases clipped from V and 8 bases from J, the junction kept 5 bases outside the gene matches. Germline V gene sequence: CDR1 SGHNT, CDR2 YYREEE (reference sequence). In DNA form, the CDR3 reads TGTGCCAGCAGCCACGACAGGGAGGAAAAACTGTTTTTT. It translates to CASSHDREEKLFF.

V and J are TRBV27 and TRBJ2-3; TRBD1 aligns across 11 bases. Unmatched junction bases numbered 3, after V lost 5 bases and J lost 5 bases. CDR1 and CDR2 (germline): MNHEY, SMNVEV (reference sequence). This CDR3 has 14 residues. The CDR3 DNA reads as TGTGCCAGCAGTGCGGGGACAGGGGGAGATACGCAGTATTTT. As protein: CASSAGTGGDTQYF.

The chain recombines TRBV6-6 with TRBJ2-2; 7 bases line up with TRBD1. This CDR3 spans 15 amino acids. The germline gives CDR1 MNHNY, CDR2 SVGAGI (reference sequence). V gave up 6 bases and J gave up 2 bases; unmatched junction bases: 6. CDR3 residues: CASSYRTGNTGELFF. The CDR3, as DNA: TGTGCCAGCAGCTACCGGACAGGCAACACCGGGGAGCTGTTTTTT.

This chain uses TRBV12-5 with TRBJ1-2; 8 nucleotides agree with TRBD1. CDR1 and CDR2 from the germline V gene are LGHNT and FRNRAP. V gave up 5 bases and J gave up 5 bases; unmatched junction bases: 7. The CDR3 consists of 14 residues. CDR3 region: CASGPGGAGYGYTF. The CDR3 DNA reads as TGTGCTAGTGGTCCAGGGGGCGCGGGTTATGGCTACACCTTC.